These 4 T cell receptor beta chains were all obtained from the same sample, sequenced in a study of cytomegalovirus exposure and HLA in healthy donors. PCR used 60 Vbeta primers and 13 Jbeta primers. The repertoire was sequenced with immunoSEQ multiplex PCR; TCRdb's copy has only in-frame clones and lacks some. The profile covers around 250,000 clones, with about 81% appearing a single time and 8% taken by the ten largest. What was sequenced was PBMCs. Receptors originate from a woman aged 55 to 70 in good health and CMV-seropositive.

The V gene is TRBV28, the J gene TRBJ1-4, with unresolved D. Trimming stripped 6 bases from V and 6 bases from J, with 11 bases between. This CDR3 is 13 amino acids long. Germline CDR1 MDHEN, CDR2 SYDVKM. CDR3 nucleotide sequence: TGTGCCAGCAGGGGCTGGTGGGATGAAAAACTGTTTTTT. Encoded protein: CASRGWWDEKLFF.

This clone was seen just once. The CDR3 DNA is TGTGCCAGCTCACCTCTCGGGGGAAGGACAAGCAACTATGGCTACACCTTC. Translation gives CASSPLGGRTSNYGYTF. The chain carries TRBV18 and TRBJ1-2; TRBD1 might be the D (5 bases). There are 17 residues in the CDR3. Deletions cut 3 bases from V and 2 bases from J, with 19 bases between. The V gene's germline CDR1 is KGHSH and CDR2 LQKENI.

Only one count was recorded for this clone. The chain links TRBV29-1 to TRBJ2-7, with 8 bases identical to TRBD2. This CDR3 has 13 residues. Germline V gives CDR1 SQVTM, CDR2 ANQGSEA. V lost 6 bases to trimming and J lost 5 bases; unmatched junction nucleotides: 9. The CDR3, as DNA: TGCAGCGTAGCGAGCGGGAGTGGCAACGAGCAGTACTTC. The encoded protein is CSVASGSGNEQYF.

The chain carries TRBV28 and TRBJ1-5; 7 bases line up with TRBD1. CDR3 length: 13 residues. Germline values: CDR1 MDHEN, CDR2 SYDVKM. Written as DNA, the CDR3 is TGTGCGGGACAGAGATATAGCAATCAGCCCCAGCATTTT. Amino acid sequence: CAGQRYSNQPQHF.